A selection of T cell receptor beta chains follows, all from one sample in a study of glioma-infiltrating T cells after dendritic cell vaccination. The protocol was immunoSEQ multiplex PCR, while the TCRdb copy is restricted to in-frame clones and leaves out a portion. This table has around 130 clones, roughly 88% appearing once. The sequenced sample was tumor tissue, obtained before dendritic cell vaccination. All receptors come from a human donor with glioblastoma. CDR3s include the opening cysteine and the closing phenylalanine or tryptophan. The order of the fields is D gene, V gene, clone size, J gene, CDR3 protein, CDR3 DNA. The D gene is left open where the match is weak. For some rows the clone size is stated as once, few or many, or as a class when expanded; others skip it.

d_gene: TRBD1; v_gene: TRBV27; abundance: few; j_gene: TRBJ1-5; CDR3aa: CASSGAGGLQPQHF; CDR3nt: TGTGCCAGCAGTGGGGCAGGGGGTTTGCAGCCCCAGCATTTT
d_gene: .; v_gene: TRBV5-4; abundance: .; j_gene: TRBJ2-7; CDR3aa: CASSLAGLTYEQYF; CDR3nt: TGTGCCAGCAGCTTGGCAGGGCTTACCTACGAGCAGTACTTC
d_gene: TRBD1; v_gene: TRBV27; abundance: .; j_gene: TRBJ1-4; CDR3aa: CASSLRQGAVVGKLFF; CDR3nt: TGTGCCAGCAGTCTCCGTCAGGGGGCGGTTGTGGGAAAACTGTTTTTT
d_gene: .; v_gene: TRBV11-2; abundance: .; j_gene: TRBJ2-3; CDR3aa: CASSLVRPGSTDTQYF; CDR3nt: TGTGCCAGCAGCTTAGTGCGTCCGGGGAGCACAGATACGCAGTATTTT
d_gene: .; v_gene: TRBV15; abundance: .; j_gene: TRBJ1-5; CDR3aa: CATSRDLGGGQPQHF; CDR3nt: TGTGCCACCAGCAGAGATCTCGGGGGGGGTCAGCCCCAGCATTTT
d_gene: .; v_gene: TRBV18; abundance: .; j_gene: TRBJ1-1; CDR3aa: CASSPSSGKEYTEAFF; CDR3nt: TGTGCCAGCTCACCATCCTCGGGGAAGGAGTACACTGAAGCTTTCTTT
d_gene: .; v_gene: TRBV7-2; abundance: .; j_gene: TRBJ1-1; CDR3aa: CASSLRLGVGDTEAFF; CDR3nt: TGTGCCAGCAGCTTAAGATTGGGAGTTGGGGACACTGAAGCTTTCTTT
d_gene: TRBD1; v_gene: TRBV7-9; abundance: .; j_gene: TRBJ1-1; CDR3aa: CASSEGQGRTEAFF; CDR3nt: TGTGCCAGCAGCGAAGGACAGGGGCGAACTGAAGCTTTCTTT
d_gene: .; v_gene: TRBV30; abundance: .; j_gene: TRBJ1-1; CDR3aa: CAWSSTGNTEAFF; CDR3nt: TGTGCCTGGAGTTCAACAGGGAACACTGAAGCTTTCTTT
d_gene: .; v_gene: TRBV11-2; abundance: .; j_gene: TRBJ2-7; CDR3aa: CASSLGSGNFAEQYF; CDR3nt: TGTGCCAGCAGCTTAGGGTCAGGGAACTTCGCCGAGCAGTACTTC
d_gene: .; v_gene: TRBV30; abundance: .; j_gene: TRBJ2-3; CDR3aa: CAWSRPDTQYF; CDR3nt: TGTGCCTGGAGCCGTCCAGATACGCAGTATTTT
d_gene: .; v_gene: TRBV29-1; abundance: few; j_gene: TRBJ2-1; CDR3aa: CSVEARASLEQFF; CDR3nt: TGCAGCGTTGAGGCCAGGGCGTCCCTTGAGCAGTTCTTC
d_gene: TRBD2; v_gene: TRBV2; abundance: once; j_gene: TRBJ2-3; CDR3aa: CASTERGGDTQYF; CDR3nt: TGTGCCAGCACGGAGCGGGGAGGAGATACGCAGTATTTT
d_gene: TRBD1; v_gene: TRBV15; abundance: .; j_gene: TRBJ2-7; CDR3aa: CATSRAGTGDYEQYF; CDR3nt: TGTGCCACCAGCAGAGCCGGGACAGGGGACTACGAGCAGTACTTC
d_gene: TRBD1; v_gene: TRBV5-1; abundance: .; j_gene: TRBJ2-1; CDR3aa: CASSWGTEDNEQFF; CDR3nt: TGCGCCAGCAGTTGGGGGACAGAAGACAATGAGCAGTTCTTC
d_gene: .; v_gene: TRBV7-3; abundance: few; j_gene: TRBJ2-2; CDR3aa: CASSFDSYTGELFF; CDR3nt: TGTGCCAGCAGCTTTGACAGCTACACCGGGGAGCTGTTTTTT
d_gene: .; v_gene: TRBV6-5; abundance: once; j_gene: TRBJ1-5; CDR3aa: CASSSRQLNQPQHF; CDR3nt: TGTGCCAGCAGTTCTCGACAGCTGAATCAGCCCCAGCATTTT
d_gene: .; v_gene: TRBV10-1; abundance: once; j_gene: TRBJ2-1; CDR3aa: CASSEVGENEQFF; CDR3nt: TGCGCCAGCAGTGAGGTAGGGGAAAATGAGCAGTTCTTC
d_gene: .; v_gene: TRBV5-1; abundance: .; j_gene: TRBJ1-3; CDR3aa: CASSLGTTDTIYF; CDR3nt: TGCGCCAGCAGCTTGGGGACTACGGACACCATATATTTT